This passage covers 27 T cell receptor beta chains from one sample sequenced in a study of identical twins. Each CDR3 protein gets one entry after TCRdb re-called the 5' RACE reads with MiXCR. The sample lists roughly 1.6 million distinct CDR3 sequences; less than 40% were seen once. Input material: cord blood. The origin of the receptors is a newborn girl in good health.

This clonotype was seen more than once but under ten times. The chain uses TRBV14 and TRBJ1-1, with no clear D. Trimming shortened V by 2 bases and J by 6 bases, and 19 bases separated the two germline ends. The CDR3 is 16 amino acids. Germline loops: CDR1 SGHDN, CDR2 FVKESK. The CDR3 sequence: CASSQLLGLQTPEAFF. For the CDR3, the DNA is TGTGCCAGCAGCCAACTCCTCGGACTCCAAACCCCTGAAGCTTTCTTT.

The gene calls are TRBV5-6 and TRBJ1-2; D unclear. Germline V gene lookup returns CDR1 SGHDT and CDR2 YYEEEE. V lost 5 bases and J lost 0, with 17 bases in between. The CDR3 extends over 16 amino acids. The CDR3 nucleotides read TGTGCCAGCAGGCCTGTGCAGGCCCTTTCTAACTATGGCTACACCTTC. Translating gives CASRPVQALSNYGYTF.

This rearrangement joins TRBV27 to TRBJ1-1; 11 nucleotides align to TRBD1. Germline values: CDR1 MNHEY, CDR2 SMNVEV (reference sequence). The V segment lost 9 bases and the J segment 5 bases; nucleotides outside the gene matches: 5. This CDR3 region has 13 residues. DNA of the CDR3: TGTGCCAGTCAGGACAGGGGGCGAACTGAAGCTTTCTTT. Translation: CASQDRGRTEAFF.

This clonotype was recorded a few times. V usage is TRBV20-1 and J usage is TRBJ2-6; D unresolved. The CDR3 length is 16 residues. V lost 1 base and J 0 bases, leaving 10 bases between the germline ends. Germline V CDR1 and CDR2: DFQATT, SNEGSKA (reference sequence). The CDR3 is CSARGSTVSGANVLTF. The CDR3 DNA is TGCAGTGCTAGAGGTTCAACAGTCTCTGGGGCCAACGTCCTGACTTTC.

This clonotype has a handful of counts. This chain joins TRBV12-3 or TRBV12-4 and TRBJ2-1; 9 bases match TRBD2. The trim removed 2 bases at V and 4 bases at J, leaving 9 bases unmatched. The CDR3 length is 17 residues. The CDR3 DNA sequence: TGTGCCAGCAGTTTATCGCCGCGGGGGGGCAGGTACAATGAGCAGTTCTTC. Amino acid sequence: CASSLSPRGGRYNEQFF.

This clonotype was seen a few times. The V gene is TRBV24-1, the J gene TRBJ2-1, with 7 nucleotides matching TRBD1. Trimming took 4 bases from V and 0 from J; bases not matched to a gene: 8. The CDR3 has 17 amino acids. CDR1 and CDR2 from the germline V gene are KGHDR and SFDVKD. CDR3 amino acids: CATSDPGQASSYNEQFF. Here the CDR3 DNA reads TGTGCCACCAGTGACCCCGGACAGGCTAGCTCCTACAATGAGCAGTTCTTC.

As DNA, the CDR3 is TGCAGTGCTAGGGGACCGGGACTTGGCACAGATACGCAGTATTTT. Its translation is CSARGPGLGTDTQYF. The rearrangement uses TRBV20-1 and TRBJ2-3; maybe TRBD2 (6 bases). There are 15 residues in the CDR3. V was pared by 3 bases and J by 1 base, with 14 bases between. The germline CDR1 and CDR2 sequences are DFQATT and SNEGSKA (reference sequence).

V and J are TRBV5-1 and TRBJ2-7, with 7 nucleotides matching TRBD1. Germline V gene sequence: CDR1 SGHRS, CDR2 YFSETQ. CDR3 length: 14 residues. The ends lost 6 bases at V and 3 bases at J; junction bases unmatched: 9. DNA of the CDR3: TGCGCCAGCAACCCGGGACAGTACGACTACGAGCAGTACTTC. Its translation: CASNPGQYDYEQYF. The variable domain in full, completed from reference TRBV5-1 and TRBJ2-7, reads KAGVTQTPRYLIKTRGQQVTLSCSPISGHRSVSWYQQTPGQGLQFLFEYFSETQRNKGNFPGRFSGRQFSNSRSEMNVSTLELGDSALYLCASNPGQYDYEQYFGPGTRLTVT.

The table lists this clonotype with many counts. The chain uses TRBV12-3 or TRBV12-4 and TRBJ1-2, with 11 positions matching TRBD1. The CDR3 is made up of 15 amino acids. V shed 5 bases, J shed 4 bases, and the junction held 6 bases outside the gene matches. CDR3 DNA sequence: TGTGCCAGCAGTCTTACCGGGACAGGGGGCTATGGCTACACCTTC. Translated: CASSLTGTGGYGYTF.

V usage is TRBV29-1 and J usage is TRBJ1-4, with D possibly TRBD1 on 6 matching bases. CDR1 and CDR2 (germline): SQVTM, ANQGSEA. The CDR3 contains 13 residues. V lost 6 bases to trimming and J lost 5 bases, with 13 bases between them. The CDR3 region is CSVRQALNEKLFF. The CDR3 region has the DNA TGCAGCGTCCGACAGGCCCTAAATGAAAAACTGTTTTTT.

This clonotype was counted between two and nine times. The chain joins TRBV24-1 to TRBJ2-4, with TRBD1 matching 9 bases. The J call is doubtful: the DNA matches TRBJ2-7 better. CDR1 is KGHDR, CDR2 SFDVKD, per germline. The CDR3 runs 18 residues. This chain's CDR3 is CATSDLRDRATWGIEQYF. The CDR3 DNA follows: TGTGCCACCAGTGATCTCCGGGACAGGGCGACTTGGGGCATCGAGCAGTACTTC.

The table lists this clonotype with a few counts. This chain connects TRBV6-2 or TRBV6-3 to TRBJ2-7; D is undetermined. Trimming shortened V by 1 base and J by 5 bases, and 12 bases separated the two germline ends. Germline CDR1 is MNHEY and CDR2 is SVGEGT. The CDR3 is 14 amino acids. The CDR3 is CASSYFGYRNEQYF. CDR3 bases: TGTGCCAGCAGTTACTTTGGCTATAGGAACGAGCAGTACTTC.

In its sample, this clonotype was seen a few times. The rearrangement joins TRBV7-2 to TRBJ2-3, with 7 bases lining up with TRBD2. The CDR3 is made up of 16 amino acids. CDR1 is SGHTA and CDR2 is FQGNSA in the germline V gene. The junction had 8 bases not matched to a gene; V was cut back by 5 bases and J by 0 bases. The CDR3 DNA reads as TGTGCCAGCAGCCCGAGACTAGCAATTAGCACAGATACGCAGTATTTT. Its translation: CASSPRLAISTDTQYF.

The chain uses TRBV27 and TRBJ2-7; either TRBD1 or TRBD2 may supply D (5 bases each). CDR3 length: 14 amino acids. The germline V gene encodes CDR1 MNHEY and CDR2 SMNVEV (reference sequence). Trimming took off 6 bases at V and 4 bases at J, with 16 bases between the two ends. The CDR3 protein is CASSPRDVKYEQYF. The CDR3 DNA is TGTGCCAGCAGCCCGAGGGACGTAAAGTACGAGCAGTACTTC.

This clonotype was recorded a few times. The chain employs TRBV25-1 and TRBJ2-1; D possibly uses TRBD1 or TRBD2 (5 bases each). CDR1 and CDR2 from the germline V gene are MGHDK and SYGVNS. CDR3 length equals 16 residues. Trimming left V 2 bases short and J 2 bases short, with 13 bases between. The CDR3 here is CASSEKAGTTYNEQFF. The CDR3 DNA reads TGTGCCAGCAGTGAAAAGGCAGGGACCACCTACAATGAGCAGTTCTTC.

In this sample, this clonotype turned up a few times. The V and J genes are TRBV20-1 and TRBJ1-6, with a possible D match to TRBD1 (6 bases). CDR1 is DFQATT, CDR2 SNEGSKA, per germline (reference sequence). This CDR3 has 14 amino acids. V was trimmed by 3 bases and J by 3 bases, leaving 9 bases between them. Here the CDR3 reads CSARGAVYNSPLHF. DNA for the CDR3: TGCAGTGCTAGGGGGGCAGTCTATAATTCACCCCTCCACTTT.

CDR3 nucleotide sequence: TGTGCCAGCAACAACCACAGGGGGCAACAGCCCCAGCATTTT. As protein: CASNNHRGQQPQHF. The chain couples TRBV6-1 to TRBJ1-5, with 9 bases that match TRBD1. Germline trimming cut 7 bases from V and 7 bases from J; bases unmatched to any gene: 8. The length of the CDR3 is 14 residues. Germline V gene sequence: CDR1 MNHNS, CDR2 SASEGT.

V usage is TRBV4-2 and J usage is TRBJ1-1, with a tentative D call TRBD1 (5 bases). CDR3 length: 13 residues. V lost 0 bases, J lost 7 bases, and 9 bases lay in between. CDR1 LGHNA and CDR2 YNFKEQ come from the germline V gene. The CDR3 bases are TGTGCCAGCAGCCAAGAACACAGGAGTGAAGCTTTCTTT. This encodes CASSQEHRSEAFF.

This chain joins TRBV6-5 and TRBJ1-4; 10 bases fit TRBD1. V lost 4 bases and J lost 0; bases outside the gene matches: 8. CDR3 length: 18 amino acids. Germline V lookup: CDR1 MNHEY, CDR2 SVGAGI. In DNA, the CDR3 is TGTGCCAGCAGTTCACCGGGACAGGGGCCTTCAACTAATGAAAAACTGTTTTTT. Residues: CASSSPGQGPSTNEKLFF.

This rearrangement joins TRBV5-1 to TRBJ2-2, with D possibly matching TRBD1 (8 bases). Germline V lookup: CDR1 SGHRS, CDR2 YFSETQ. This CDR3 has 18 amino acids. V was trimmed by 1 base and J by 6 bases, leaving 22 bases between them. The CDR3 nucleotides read TGCGCCAGCAGCTTGTTGTATACAGGGGGAGCGGGATCCGGGGAGCTGTTTTTT. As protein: CASSLLYTGGAGSGELFF.

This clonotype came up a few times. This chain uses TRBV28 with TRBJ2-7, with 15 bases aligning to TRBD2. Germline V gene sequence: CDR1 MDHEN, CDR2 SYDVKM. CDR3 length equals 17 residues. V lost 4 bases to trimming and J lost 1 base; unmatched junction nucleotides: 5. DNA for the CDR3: TGTGCCAGCAGTTCGCCGGGACTAGCGGGAGGTTCCTACGAGCAGTACTTC. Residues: CASSSPGLAGGSYEQYF.

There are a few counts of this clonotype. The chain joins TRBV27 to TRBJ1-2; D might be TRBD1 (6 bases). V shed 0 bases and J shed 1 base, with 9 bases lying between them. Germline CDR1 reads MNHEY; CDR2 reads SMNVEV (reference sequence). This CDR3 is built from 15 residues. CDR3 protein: CASSLSTGHNYGYTF. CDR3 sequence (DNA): TGTGCCAGCAGTTTATCCACGGGACATAACTATGGCTACACCTTC.

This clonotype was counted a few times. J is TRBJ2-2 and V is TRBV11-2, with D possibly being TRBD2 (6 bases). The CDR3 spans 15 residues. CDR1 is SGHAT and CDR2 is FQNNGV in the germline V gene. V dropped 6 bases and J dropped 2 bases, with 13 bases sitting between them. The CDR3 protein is CASRGRQINTGELFF. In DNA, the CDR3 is TGTGCCAGCAGAGGGAGGCAGATTAACACCGGGGAGCTGTTTTTT.

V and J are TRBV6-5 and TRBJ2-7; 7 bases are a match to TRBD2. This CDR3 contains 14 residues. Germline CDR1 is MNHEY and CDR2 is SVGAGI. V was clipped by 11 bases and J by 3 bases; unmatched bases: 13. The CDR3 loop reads CAGIQDGRIYEQYF. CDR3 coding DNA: TGTGCCGGCATTCAGGACGGGAGGATCTACGAGCAGTACTTC.

The CDR3 protein is CSFKIRALGGELFF. DNA of the CDR3: TGCAGCTTTAAGATCAGGGCCTTAGGCGGGGAGCTGTTTTTT. V usage is TRBV29-1 and J usage is TRBJ2-2; the D gene is possibly TRBD1 (5 bases). The germline gives CDR1 SQVTM, CDR2 ANQGSEA. Trimming shortened V by 8 bases and J by 7 bases, and 20 bases separated the two germline ends. There are 14 residues in the CDR3.

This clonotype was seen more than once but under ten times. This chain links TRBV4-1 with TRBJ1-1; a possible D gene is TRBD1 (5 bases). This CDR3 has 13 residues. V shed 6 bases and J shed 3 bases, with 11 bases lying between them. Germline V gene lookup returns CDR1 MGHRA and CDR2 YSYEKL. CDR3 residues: CASRGVSDTEAFF. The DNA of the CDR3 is TGCGCCAGCAGAGGGGTTAGTGACACTGAAGCTTTCTTT.

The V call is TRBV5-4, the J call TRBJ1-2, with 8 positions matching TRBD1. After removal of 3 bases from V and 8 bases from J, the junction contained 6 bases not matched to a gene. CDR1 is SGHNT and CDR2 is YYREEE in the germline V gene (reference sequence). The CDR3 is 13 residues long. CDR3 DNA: TGTGCCAGCAGCTGGGACAGGATAAAAGGCTACACCTTC. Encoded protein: CASSWDRIKGYTF. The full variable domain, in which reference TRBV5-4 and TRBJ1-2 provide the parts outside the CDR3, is ETGVTQSPTHLIKTRGQQVTLRCSSQSGHNTVSWYQQALGQGPQFIFQYYREEENGRGNFPPRFSGLQFPNYSSELNVNALELDDSALYLCASSWDRIKGYTFGSGTRLTVV.